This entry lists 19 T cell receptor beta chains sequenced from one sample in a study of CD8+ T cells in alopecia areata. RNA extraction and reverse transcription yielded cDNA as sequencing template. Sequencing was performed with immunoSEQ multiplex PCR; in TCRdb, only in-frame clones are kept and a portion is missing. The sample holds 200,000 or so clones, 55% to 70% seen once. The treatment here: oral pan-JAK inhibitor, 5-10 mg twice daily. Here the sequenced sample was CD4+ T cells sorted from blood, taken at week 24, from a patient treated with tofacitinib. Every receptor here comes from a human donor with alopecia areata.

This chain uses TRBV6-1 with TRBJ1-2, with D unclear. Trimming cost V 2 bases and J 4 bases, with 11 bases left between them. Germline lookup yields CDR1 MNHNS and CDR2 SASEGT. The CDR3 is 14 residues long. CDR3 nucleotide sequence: TGTGCCAGCAGTGAACTCGGGAGTACCTATGGCTACACCTTC. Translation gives CASSELGSTYGYTF.

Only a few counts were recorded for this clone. CDR3 in amino acids: CATTAVTSTDTQYF. CDR3 nucleotide sequence: TGTGCCACCACGGCCGTAACTAGCACAGATACGCAGTATTTT. V usage is TRBV2 and J usage is TRBJ2-3; no definite D call. The CDR3 extends over 14 amino acids. V lost 10 bases, J lost 0 bases, and 14 bases lay in between. Per the germline V gene, CDR1 is SNHLY and CDR2 is FYNNEI.

Written as DNA, the CDR3 is TGTGCCAGCAGCCAAGATAAAGTACTAGTGTCCCCCCAGTACTTC. Translating gives CASSQDKVLVSPQYF. This chain links TRBV4-2 with TRBJ2-5; D may be TRBD2 (5 bases). In germline, CDR1 is LGHNA, CDR2 YNFKEQ. V was cut by 0 bases and J by 9 bases, with 17 bases left in between. The CDR3 runs 15 residues.

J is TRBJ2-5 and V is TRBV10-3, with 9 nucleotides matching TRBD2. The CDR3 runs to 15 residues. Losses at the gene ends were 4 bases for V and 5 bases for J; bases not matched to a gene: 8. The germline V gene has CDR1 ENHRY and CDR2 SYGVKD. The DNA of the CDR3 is TGTGCCATCAGTGCAGCGGGGGGTTTACGGGAGACCCAGTACTTC. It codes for CAISAAGGLRETQYF.

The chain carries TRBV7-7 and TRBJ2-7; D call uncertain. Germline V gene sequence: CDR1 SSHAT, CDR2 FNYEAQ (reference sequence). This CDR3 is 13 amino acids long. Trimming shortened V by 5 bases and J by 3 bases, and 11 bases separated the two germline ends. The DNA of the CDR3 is TGTGCCAGCAGCCGAGATAGTGGCTACGAGCAGTACTTC. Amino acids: CASSRDSGYEQYF. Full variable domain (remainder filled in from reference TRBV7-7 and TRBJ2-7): GAGVSQSPRYKVTKRGQDVTLRCDPISSHATLYWYQQALGQGPEFLTYFNYEAQPDKSGLPSDRFSAERPEGSISTLTIQRTEQRDSAMYRCASSRDSGYEQYFGPGTRLTVT.

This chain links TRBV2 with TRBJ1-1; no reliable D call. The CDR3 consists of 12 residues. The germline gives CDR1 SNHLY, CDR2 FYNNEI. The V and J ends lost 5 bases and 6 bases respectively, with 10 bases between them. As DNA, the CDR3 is TGTGCCAGCAGTTTCGGGGTATCTGAAGCTTTCTTT. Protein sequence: CASSFGVSEAFF. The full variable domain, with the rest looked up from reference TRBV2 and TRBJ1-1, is EPEVTQTPSHQVTQMGQEVILRCVPISNHLYFYWYRQILGQKVEFLVSFYNNEISEKSEIFDDQFSVERPDGSNFTLKIRSTKLEDSAMYFCASSFGVSEAFFGQGTRLTVV.

The CDR3 reads CASSQDGTSREQYF. DNA of the CDR3: TGCGCCAGCAGCCAAGACGGGACTAGCCGGGAGCAGTACTTC. The chain recombines TRBV4-1 with TRBJ2-7; 9 nucleotides agree with TRBD2. Per germline, CDR1 MGHRA and CDR2 YSYEKL. Trimming at V came to 0 bases and at J to 7 bases, leaving 4 bases not matched to a gene. The CDR3 totals 14 residues.

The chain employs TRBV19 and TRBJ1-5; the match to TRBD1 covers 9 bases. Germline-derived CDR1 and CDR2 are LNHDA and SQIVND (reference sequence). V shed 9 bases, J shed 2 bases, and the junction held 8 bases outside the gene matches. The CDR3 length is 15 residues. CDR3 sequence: CASSVRDRGNQPQHF. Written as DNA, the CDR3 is TGTGCCAGCAGCGTCCGGGACAGGGGCAATCAGCCCCAGCATTTT. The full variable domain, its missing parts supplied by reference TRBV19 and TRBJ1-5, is DGGITQSPKYLFRKEGQNVTLSCEQNLNHDAMYWYRQDPGQGLRLIYYSQIVNDFQKGDIAEGYSVSREKKESFPLTVTSAQKNPTAFYLCASSVRDRGNQPQHFGDGTRLSIL.

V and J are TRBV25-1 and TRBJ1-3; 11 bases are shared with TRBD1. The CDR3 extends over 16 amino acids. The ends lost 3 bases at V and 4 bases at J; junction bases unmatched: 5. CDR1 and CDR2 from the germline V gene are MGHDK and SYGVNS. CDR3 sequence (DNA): TGTGCCAGCAGTGACTGGACAGGGGGCCGGGGAAACACCATATATTTT. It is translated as CASSDWTGGRGNTIYF.

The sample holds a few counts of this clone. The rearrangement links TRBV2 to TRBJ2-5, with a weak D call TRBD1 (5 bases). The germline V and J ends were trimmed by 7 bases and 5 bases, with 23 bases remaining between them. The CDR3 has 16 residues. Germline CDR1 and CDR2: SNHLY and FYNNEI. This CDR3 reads CASMRRVQGEYETQYF. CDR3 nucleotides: TGTGCCAGCATGCGAAGGGTTCAGGGCGAATACGAGACCCAGTACTTC. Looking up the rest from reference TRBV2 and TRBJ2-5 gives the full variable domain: EPEVTQTPSHQVTQMGQEVILRCVPISNHLYFYWYRQILGQKVEFLVSFYNNEISEKSEIFDDQFSVERPDGSNFTLKIRSTKLEDSAMYFCASMRRVQGEYETQYFGPGTRLLVL.

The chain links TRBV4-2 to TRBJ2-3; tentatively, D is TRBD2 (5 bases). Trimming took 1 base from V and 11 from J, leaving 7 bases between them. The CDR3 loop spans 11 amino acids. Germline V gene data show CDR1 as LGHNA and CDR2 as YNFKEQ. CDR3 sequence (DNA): TGTGCCAGCAGCCAAGCTGGAGGGCAGTATTTT. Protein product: CASSQAGGQYF.

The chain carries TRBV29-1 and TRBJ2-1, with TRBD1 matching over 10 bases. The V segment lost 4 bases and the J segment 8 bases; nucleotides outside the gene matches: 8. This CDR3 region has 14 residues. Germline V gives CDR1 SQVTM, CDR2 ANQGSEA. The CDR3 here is CSVAATGGVHEQFF. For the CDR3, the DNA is TGCAGCGTTGCTGCGACAGGGGGCGTTCATGAGCAGTTCTTC.

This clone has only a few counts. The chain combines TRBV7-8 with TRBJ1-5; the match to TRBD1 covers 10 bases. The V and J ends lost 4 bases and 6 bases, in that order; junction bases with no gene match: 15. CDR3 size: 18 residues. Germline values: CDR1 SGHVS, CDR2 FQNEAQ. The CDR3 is CASSSLPGQGPTGQPQHF. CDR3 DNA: TGTGCCAGCAGCTCGTTACCGGGACAGGGGCCTACAGGTCAGCCCCAGCATTTT.

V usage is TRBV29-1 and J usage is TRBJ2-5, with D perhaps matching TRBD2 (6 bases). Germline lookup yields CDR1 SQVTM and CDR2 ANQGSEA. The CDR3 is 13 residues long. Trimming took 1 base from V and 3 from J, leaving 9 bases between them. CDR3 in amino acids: CSVEGRGKETQYF. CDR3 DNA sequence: TGCAGCGTTGAAGGGCGGGGAAAAGAGACCCAGTACTTC.

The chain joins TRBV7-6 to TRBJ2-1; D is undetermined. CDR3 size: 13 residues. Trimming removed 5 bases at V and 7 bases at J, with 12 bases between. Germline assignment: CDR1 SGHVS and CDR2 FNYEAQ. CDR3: CASSPRSPNEQFF. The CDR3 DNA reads TGTGCCAGCAGCCCTCGGAGTCCTAATGAGCAGTTCTTC.

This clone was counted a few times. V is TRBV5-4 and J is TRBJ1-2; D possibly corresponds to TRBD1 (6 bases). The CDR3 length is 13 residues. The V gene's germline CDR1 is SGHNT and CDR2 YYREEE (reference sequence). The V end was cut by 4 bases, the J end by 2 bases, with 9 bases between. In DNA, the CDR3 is TGTGCCAGCAGCATCGACAGGAACTATGGCTACACCTTC. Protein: CASSIDRNYGYTF.

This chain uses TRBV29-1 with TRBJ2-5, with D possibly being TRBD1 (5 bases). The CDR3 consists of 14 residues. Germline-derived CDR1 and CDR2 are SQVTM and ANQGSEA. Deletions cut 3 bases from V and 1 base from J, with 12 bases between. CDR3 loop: CSVDAGSTQETQYF. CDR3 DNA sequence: TGCAGCGTTGACGCAGGGTCCACCCAAGAGACCCAGTACTTC.

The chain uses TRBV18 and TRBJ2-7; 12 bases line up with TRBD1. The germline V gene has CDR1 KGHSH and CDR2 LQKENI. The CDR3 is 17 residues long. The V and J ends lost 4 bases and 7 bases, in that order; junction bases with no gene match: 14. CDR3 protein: CASSQDYGTGGAEEQYF. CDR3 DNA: TGTGCCAGCTCACAAGACTACGGGACAGGGGGCGCGGAGGAGCAGTACTTC.

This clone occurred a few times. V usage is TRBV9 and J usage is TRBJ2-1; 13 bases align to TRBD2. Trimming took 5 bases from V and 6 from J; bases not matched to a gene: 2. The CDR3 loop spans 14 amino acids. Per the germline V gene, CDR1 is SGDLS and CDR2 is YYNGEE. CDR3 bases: TGTGCCAGCAGTTGGACTAGCGGGGGCAATGAGCAGTTCTTC. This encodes CASSWTSGGNEQFF.